The clone carrying this T cell receptor (beta chain) was recorded a few times. Germline values: CDR1 SGHNT, CDR2 YYREEE (reference sequence). V dropped 5 bases and J dropped 3; count of bases not matched to a gene: 7. The CDR3 runs 15 residues. This record belongs to a study of beta chain features in type 1 diabetes. What was sequenced were expressed TCRB transcripts, since all of the isolated RNA had been reverse transcribed. TCRdb's copy holds only in-frame clones and misses some; the assay was immunoSEQ multiplex PCR. The table records under 200,000 clones, around 8% of them present only once. The sequence was obtained from a man aged 18 to 30 in good health. The V call is TRBV5-4, the J call TRBJ2-3, with TRBD2 identical over 9 bases. The sequencing sample was made of central memory CD4+ T cells from blood. This CDR3 is CASSSSGSITDTQYF. CDR3 in DNA: TGTGCCAGCAGTAGTAGCGGGAGTATTACAGATACGCAGTATTTT. The full variable domain, with the rest looked up from reference TRBV5-4 and TRBJ2-3, is ETGVTQSPTHLIKTRGQQVTLRCSSQSGHNTVSWYQQALGQGPQFIFQYYREEENGRGNFPPRFSGLQFPNYSSELNVNALELDDSALYLCASSSSGSITDTQYFGPGTRLTVL.